What follows are 2 T cell receptor beta chains derived from one specimen sequenced in a study of blood T cell repertoires in COVID-19. This table comes from immunoSEQ multiplex PCR, and its TCRdb copy is limited to in-frame clones, with some not included. The table records over 200,000 clones, about 85% of them present only once. The sequenced sample consisted of PBMCs or T cells enriched from blood (not recorded which). These receptors originate from a man aged 25-45 years who had recovered from COVID-19.

Ten or more counts support this clone. The sample contains more than one DNA sequence encoding this CDR3. The chain employs TRBV3-1 (or the pseudogene TRBV3-2) and TRBJ2-7; D remains ambiguous. V was cut by 3 bases and J by 4 bases, with 7 bases left in between. Germline CDR1 is LGHDT and CDR2 is YNNKEL (reference sequence). The length of the CDR3 is 12 residues. CDR3 sequence reads: CASSQTGYEQYF. For the CDR3, the DNA is TGTGCCAGCAGCCAGACGGGTTACGAGCAGTACTTC.

This chain joins TRBV27 and TRBJ1-1, with D uncertain. Trimming left V 2 bases short and J 5 bases short, with 9 bases between. Germline V lookup: CDR1 MNHEY, CDR2 SMNVEV (reference sequence). The CDR3 consists of 13 residues. The CDR3 DNA sequence: TGTGCCAGCAGTTTAGAGGGTTTGACTGAAGCTTTCTTT. Translation: CASSLEGLTEAFF.